The source of this T cell receptor beta chain is a study of CD8 T cells in Susac syndrome. Trimming removed 0 bases at V and 8 bases at J, with 10 bases between. The CDR3 loop spans 13 amino acids. Per the germline V gene, CDR1 is MGHDK and CDR2 is SYGVNS. RNA, at about 0.45 to 1 ug, was reverse transcribed with random hexamers. One entry per CDR3 protein results from TCRdb running MiXCR on the immunoSEQ multiplex PCR reads. The table shows about 300,000 distinct CDR3 sequences, with about nine tenths occurring only once. V gene TRBV25-1 combines with J gene TRBJ1-2; unclear D gene. The sequencing sample was made of CD8+ T cells from PBMCs. This sequence originates from a human donor with multiple sclerosis. The CDR3 reads CASSEYLDEGYTF. The DNA of the CDR3 is TGTGCCAGCAGTGAATATTTGGACGAAGGCTACACCTTC.